This T cell receptor beta chain was obtained from a study of CD8+ T cells in alopecia areata (dated by TCRdb to 2016 to 2019). Regarding the research as a whole: The treated patients took part in an open-label pilot trial in which moderate-to-severe alopecia areata was treated with oral tofacitinib at 5 to 10 mg twice daily. Tofacitinib was administered for 6 to 18 months, and 6 months of follow-up off drug were then conducted to assess delayed response and recurrence. In both human patients and the C3H/HeJ mouse model, the study applied high-throughput TCRbeta sequencing to look at T cell clonal expansion in alopecia areata. Scalp tissue and sorted CD4+ and CD8+ peripheral blood T cells from patchy and totalis/universalis alopecia areata patients and from healthy controls were covered by human TCRbeta sequencing. Patients on tofacitinib were biopsied at baseline and after 4 and 24 weeks of treatment, and several of the patients also had a later scalp biopsy. Clonality in the scalp was compared among normal scalp (n=4), patchy alopecia areata scalp (n=8), and alopecia totalis/universalis scalp (n=8). RNA was extracted with the PAXgene miRNA kit for fixed scalp, the miRNeasy kit for PBMCs, and the RNeasy kit for mouse skin. TCRbeta CDR3 regions were amplified by immunoSEQ multiplex PCR with 35 Vbeta forward and 13 Jbeta reverse primers. Broad study findings and their caveats: Compared with normal scalp, lesional scalp had higher clonality and more expanded CD8+ clones, particularly in alopecia totalis/universalis, a pattern that suggests antigenic drive. Shared TCR sequences between patients were less evident than in mice, which may be partly attributable to HLA diversity in the patient population. Unlike mouse skin, where gammadelta T cells dominate, normal human skin contains resident alphabeta T cells that get sequenced too, which complicates analysis of the scalp TCR repertoire.

Receptor amplification or capture employed the immunoSEQ multiplex PCR assay. To provide template for TCR sequencing, every sample had RNA extracted and reverse transcribed into cDNA. First-strand cDNA was synthesized with SuperScript III using a 2:1 mix of oligo-dT and random hexamers. A synthetic immune receptor repertoire was used to gauge amplification bias, and whatever bias remained was removed computationally. The authors processed their data as follows. Raw reads were preprocessed to remove errors, and CDR3 was defined according to IMGT conventions as the region from the conserved cysteine to phenylalanine. To get clonality, Shannon entropy was normalized by log2 of the number of productive unique TCRs and the result was subtracted from 1. Scalp TCRbeta sequences were cross-referenced with sorted blood CD4 and CD8 repertoires so that the CD4 or CD8 identity of scalp clones could be inferred. The table was pulled from immuneACCESS by TCRdb, which kept in-frame rearrangements only. Such tables lose some clones; where checked, under half of the loss comes from unresolved V genes, and the rest has no known cause. V and J calls and clone size come straight from that table; D and trimming were deduced from the DNA. The sample includes a few hundred thousand clones, with 67% observed a single time. Of the sample, around 1.2% is held by the ten largest clones.

The meaning of the sample's time point label: baseline before oral tofacitinib. From alopecia areata patients, peripheral blood was collected along with lesional scalp punch biopsies. After PBMCs were isolated by density centrifugation and stained for CD3, CD4 and CD8, a FACSAria was used to sort CD4+ and CD8+ T cells. This clone was observed a handful of times. Its antigen has not been determined. There are no base qualities to consult, and no much larger clone falls within one base. This material consisted of CD4+ T cells sorted from blood, taken at week 0. The TCR was taken from a human donor with alopecia areata.

The CDR3 corresponds to CASSPSGGGYTF. The nucleotides read TGCGCCAGCAGCCCCTCGGGGGGAGGCTACACCTTC. Rearrangement joined TRBV5-1 to TRBJ1-2; the D gene is perhaps TRBD1, on 5 matching bases. The germline V gene sets CDR1 to SGHRS and CDR2 to YFSETQ. V and J lose 4 bases and 8 bases, and a span of 12 bases separates them. The CDR3 runs 12 residues from the cysteine to the phenylalanine. Here the CDR3 DNA is all that survives: 36 bases in frame from base 1.